Shown below are 12 T cell receptor beta chains from a single sample sequenced in a study of response to subunit inactivated influenza vaccine. TCRdb re-derived calls from the RT-PCR reads in MiXCR, one entry per CDR3 protein. Of fewer than 650,000 distinct CDR3 sequences in the sample, 10% to 15% were seen once. Sequences were derived from PBMCs from blood, sampled more than 35 days after vaccination. The receptors were sampled from a man in his fifties who received an inactivated influenza vaccine.

This clonotype has just a few counts. The CDR3 nucleotides are TGTGCCAGCTCACCAGTCGGCGGGAAGGAGCTGTTTTTT. This translates into CASSPVGGKELFF. This chain connects TRBV18 to TRBJ2-2, with a weak D call TRBD2 (6 bases). The CDR3 runs to 13 residues. Germline V gene data show CDR1 as KGHSH and CDR2 as LQKENI. V was clipped by 2 bases and J by 10 bases, with 11 bases between them.

There are a few counts of this clonotype. The chain recombines TRBV28 with TRBJ2-7, with D possibly being TRBD1 (6 bases). Germline V gene sequence: CDR1 MDHEN, CDR2 SYDVKM. Deletions cut 7 bases from V and 4 bases from J, with 11 bases between. CDR3 size: 12 residues. The CDR3 bases are TGTGCCAGCAAAAGAGACAGGTACGAGCAGTACTTC. Translated, it gives CASKRDRYEQYF.

This clonotype was observed at least ten times. The chain couples TRBV4-3 to TRBJ2-1; D is undetermined. Per the germline V gene, CDR1 is LGHNA and CDR2 is YSLEER. The CDR3 covers 14 residues. Trimming shortened V by 1 base and J by 3 bases, and 7 bases separated the two germline ends. CDR3 residues: CASSQVHGYNEQFF. The CDR3 DNA follows: TGCGCCAGCAGCCAAGTACACGGCTACAATGAGCAGTTCTTC.

As concerns this clonotype: One end of the junction varies from germline; a read error may be responsible. V gene TRBV20-1 combines with J gene TRBJ2-1; TRBD1 matches at 7 bases. Germline V gene lookup returns CDR1 DFQATT and CDR2 SNEGSKA (reference sequence). The CDR3 loop spans 15 amino acids. This CDR3 is CCASYPGTVYNEQFF. As DNA, the CDR3 is TGCTGTGCTAGCTACCCCGGGACAGTGTACAATGAGCAGTTCTTC.

Many counts were recorded for this clonotype. V usage is TRBV5-6 and J usage is TRBJ1-5; 7 nucleotides align to TRBD1. From germline, CDR1 is SGHDT and CDR2 YYEEEE. V gave up 0 bases and J gave up 0 bases; unmatched junction bases: 6. The CDR3 is made up of 17 amino acids. In nucleotides, the CDR3 is TGTGCCAGCAGCTTGGGACAGGGTGGATATAGCAATCAGCCCCAGCATTTT. Its protein product is CASSLGQGGYSNQPQHF.

In its sample, this clonotype was seen once. DNA for the CDR3: TGTGCCAGCAGCTCACCCCAGGGACTAGCGGGGGGGAAGAGCTCCTACAATGAGCAGTTCTTC. Protein product: CASSSPQGLAGGKSSYNEQFF. The chain uses TRBV11-2 and TRBJ2-1; 16 bases match TRBD2. The trim removed 4 bases at V and 0 bases at J, leaving 12 bases unmatched. CDR1 is SGHAT, CDR2 FQNNGV, per germline. The CDR3 is 21 residues long.

This clonotype was found a few times. CDR3: CSARSGTPYEQYF. As DNA, the CDR3 is TGCAGCGCGAGAAGCGGGACTCCCTACGAGCAGTACTTC. The chain combines TRBV29-1 with TRBJ2-7, with 7 nucleotides matching TRBD2. Unmatched junction bases numbered 8, after V lost 7 bases and J lost 2 bases. In germline, CDR1 is SQVTM, CDR2 ANQGSEA. The CDR3 spans 13 residues.

This clonotype was found a few times. V is TRBV11-3 and J is TRBJ2-7; D remains unclear. CDR1 and CDR2 from the germline V gene are SGHNT and YENEEA. The CDR3 extends over 14 amino acids. V shed 0 bases and J shed 5 bases, with 11 bases lying between them. The CDR3 is CASSLDDDRHEQYF. CDR3 coding DNA: TGTGCCAGCAGCTTAGATGACGACCGCCACGAGCAGTACTTC.

This clonotype has only a few counts. The chain uses TRBV20-1 and TRBJ2-7, with 7 bases aligning to TRBD2. CDR1 and CDR2 from the germline V gene are DFQATT and SNEGSKA (reference sequence). V was pared by 5 bases and J by 3 bases, with 7 bases of the junction left unmatched. The CDR3 totals 13 residues. The CDR3 loop is CSALGGGYYEQYF. In DNA, the CDR3 is TGCAGTGCTCTGGGGGGGGGTTACTACGAGCAGTACTTC.

The chain combines TRBV5-6 with TRBJ2-1; 12 nucleotides align to TRBD2. The CDR3 runs 16 residues. From germline, CDR1 is SGHDT and CDR2 YYEEEE. V gave up 2 bases and J gave up 8 bases; unmatched junction bases: 8. The CDR3 protein is CASSFLTSGSIYEQFF. CDR3 coding DNA: TGTGCCAGCAGCTTTCTGACTAGCGGGAGTATCTATGAGCAGTTCTTC.

The chain combines TRBV11-2 with TRBJ2-2; no clear D gene. In germline, CDR1 is SGHAT, CDR2 FQNNGV. The CDR3 length is 15 residues. Trimming cost V 2 bases and J 0 bases, with 7 bases left between them. In nucleotides, the CDR3 is TGTGCCAGCAGCTTACGCCGTCCGAACACCGGGGAGCTGTTTTTT. Its translation: CASSLRRPNTGELFF.

The rearrangement uses TRBV5-4 and TRBJ1-1; D remains ambiguous. Germline V gene sequence: CDR1 SGHNT, CDR2 YYREEE (reference sequence). CDR3 length: 11 amino acids. Trimming shortened V by 5 bases and J by 4 bases, and 6 bases separated the two germline ends. The CDR3 region is CASRRGTEAFF. The CDR3 bases are TGTGCCAGCAGGCGGGGCACTGAAGCTTTCTTT.